What follows are 8 T cell receptor beta chains derived from one specimen sequenced in a study of T cells in localized non-small cell lung cancer. TCRdb's copy holds only in-frame clones and misses some; the assay was immunoSEQ multiplex PCR. Of 10,000 to 13,000 clones listed, 40% to 50% are singletons. The sample here was lymph node tissue, taken before any cancer treatment. The origin of the receptors is a woman between 35 and 70 years old with stage II squamous cell lung carcinoma.

Only a few counts were recorded for this clone. J is TRBJ2-2 and V is TRBV6-8; D remains unclear. Trimming took off 6 bases at V and 6 bases at J, with 17 bases between the two ends. The CDR3 runs 15 residues. Germline lookup yields CDR1 MNHGY and CDR2 SAAAGT. CDR3 DNA: TGTGCCAGCAGCCTCGTGACTCCCAACCCCGGGGAGCTGTTTTTT. The encoded protein is CASSLVTPNPGELFF.

This clone was detected once. This chain links TRBV19 with TRBJ2-3; 8 bases agree with TRBD2. The CDR3 is made up of 15 amino acids. Germline lookup yields CDR1 LNHDA and CDR2 SQIVND (reference sequence). Trimming at V came to 9 bases and at J to 0 bases, leaving 8 bases not matched to a gene. In nucleotides, the CDR3 is TGTGCCAGCCTTCAGCGGGAGAAGAGCACAGATACGCAGTATTTT. Translation gives CASLQREKSTDTQYF.

The chain has TRBV6-8 and TRBJ1-1; 7 bases match TRBD1. V trimming: 6 bases; J trimming: 1 base; junction bases outside the gene matches: 5. The CDR3 consists of 14 residues. The germline V gene has CDR1 MNHGY and CDR2 SAAAGT. The CDR3 nucleotides read TGTGCCAGCAGCAACAGGGGTGCGAACACTGAAGCTTTCTTT. The encoded protein is CASSNRGANTEAFF.

This chain uses TRBV6-8 with TRBJ1-5; D remains unclear. This CDR3 is built from 13 residues. Germline V CDR1 and CDR2: MNHGY, SAAAGT. With 8 bases removed from V and 0 bases from J, the gap between germline ends came to 8 bases. The CDR3 DNA is TGTGCCAGCGAGATGGGTAGCAATCAGCCCCAGCATTTT. Translating it yields CASEMGSNQPQHF.

V is TRBV11-3 and J is TRBJ1-3, with TRBD1 matching 7 bases. V shed 0 bases, J shed 3 bases, and the junction held 5 bases outside the gene matches. Per the germline V gene, CDR1 is SGHNT and CDR2 is YENEEA. The CDR3 is 16 amino acids. The CDR3 bases are TGTGCCAGCAGCTTAGACGGCAGGGGGATTGGAAACACCATATATTTT. Its translation is CASSLDGRGIGNTIYF.

This clone was seen a few times. The chain recombines TRBV6-1 with TRBJ2-7; D gene uncertain. From germline, CDR1 is MNHNS and CDR2 SASEGT. This CDR3 comprises 13 residues. V shed 1 base and J shed 3 bases, with 7 bases lying between them. The CDR3 DNA reads TGTGCCAGCAGTGAAGGCAGTTTCTACGAGCAGTACTTC. It specifies CASSEGSFYEQYF.

The chain has TRBV15 and TRBJ2-7, with D possibly TRBD1 on 5 matching bases. CDR3 size: 14 residues. Germline values: CDR1 LNHNV, CDR2 YYDKDF (reference sequence). Trimming cost V 5 bases and J 6 bases, with 17 bases left between them. The CDR3 DNA reads as TGTGCCACCAGCGTAACGCAGGGTACCAGCGAGCAGTACTTC. This codes for CATSVTQGTSEQYF.

The V gene is TRBV30, the J gene TRBJ1-1; D not resolved. Germline CDR1 reads GTSNPN; CDR2 reads SVGIG (reference sequence). V was cut by 1 base and J by 7 bases, with 7 bases left in between. The CDR3 sequence is 11 residues long. As DNA, the CDR3 is TGTGCCTGGAGTGCAATCATTGAAGCTTTCTTT. This gives the protein CAWSAIIEAFF. Looking up the rest from reference TRBV30 and TRBJ1-1 gives the full variable domain: SQTIHQWPATLVQPVGSPLSLECTVEGTSNPNLYWYRQAAGRGLQLLFYSVGIGQISSEVPQNLSASRPQDRQFILSSKKLLLSDSGFYLCAWSAIIEAFFGQGTRLTVV.